The clone carrying this T cell receptor beta chain turned up a few times. This specimen comes from a study of blood T cell repertoires in COVID-19. The authors' processing: Reference gene primers were amplified, and this amplification served to estimate nucleated cell counts. Assay: immunoSEQ multiplex PCR; the TCRdb copy retains only in-frame clones and omits some. The DNA was the basis for D and trimming; V, J and clone size are from that table. The profile shows fewer than 350,000 clones, around nine tenths of them singletons. Per the germline V gene, CDR1 is MDHEN and CDR2 is SYDVKM. V was shortened by 4 bases and J by 3 bases, with 16 bases between the two germline ends. CDR3 length: 15 amino acids.

This chain connects TRBV28 to TRBJ2-7, with D perhaps matching TRBD1 (6 bases). The sequenced material came from PBMCs or T cells enriched from blood (not recorded which). The receptor was isolated from a woman in her forties who had recovered from COVID-19. This chain's CDR3 is CASSSLGTSYYEQYF. For the CDR3, the DNA is TGTGCCAGCAGTTCGCTCGGGACATCATACTACGAGCAGTACTTC.